The TCR beta chain described here comes from a study of patients and donors after allogeneic stem cell transplantation. Via MiXCR, TCRdb re-called the RT-PCR reads, giving one row per CDR3 protein. Seen here are hundreds of thousands of distinct CDR3 sequences, about a sixth observed once, and the top ten hold around 7.2%. Sequenced input: blood, either unsorted or a sorted T cell fraction (not recorded which). The receptor's source is a human donor who was either an allogeneic HSCT recipient or a stem cell or donor lymphocyte infusion donor (not recorded which). It is not recorded whose cells these are; they may come from a transplant donor.

The CDR3 DNA reads as TGTGCCAGCAGCCATACGAGGGTTGGTGGGGCCAACGTCCTGACTTTC. It encodes CASSHTRVGGANVLTF. This sequence joins TRBV3-1 and TRBJ2-6; tentative D call: TRBD2 (5 bases). Germline V lookup: CDR1 LGHDT, CDR2 YNNKEL (reference sequence). V shed 3 bases and J shed 3 bases, with 12 bases lying between them. This CDR3 is 16 amino acids long.